This TCR beta chain was retrieved from a study of T cell changes during pregnancy in multiple sclerosis. Trimming cost V 3 bases and J 3 bases; bases outside gene matches: 10. The CDR3 runs to 19 residues. Germline V lookup: CDR1 SGHRS, CDR2 YFSETQ. Data came from immunoSEQ multiplex PCR; TCRdb stores just in-frame clones and leaves some out. The sample has some 44,000 clones, nearly 90% seen once. The sequenced sample was CD4+ T cells from peripheral blood mononuclear cells, obtained after pregnancy. This TCR was recovered from a female donor with multiple sclerosis, enrolled in a pregnancy study. The rearrangement links TRBV5-1 to TRBJ2-2; 14 bases align to TRBD2. CDR3 sequence (DNA): TGCGCCAGCAGCTCCACCGGGACTAGCGGGGGTATGGACACCGGGGAGCTGTTTTTT. Amino acids: CASSSTGTSGGMDTGELFF. The whole variable domain, remainder taken from reference TRBV5-1 and TRBJ2-2, is KAGVTQTPRYLIKTRGQQVTLSCSPISGHRSVSWYQQTPGQGLQFLFEYFSETQRNKGNFPGRFSGRQFSNSRSEMNVSTLELGDSALYLCASSSTGTSGGMDTGELFFGEGSRLTVL.